These T cell receptor beta chains were read from a single sample in a study of blood T cell repertoires in COVID-19. Sequenced by immunoSEQ multiplex PCR; TCRdb stores in-frame clones only, minus some. The top ten clones hold 15% to 20% of a sample with a few hundred thousand clones, 85% of them seen once. Sequencing input: PBMCs or T cells enriched from blood (not recorded which). The receptors come from a man aged 35 to 55 who had recovered from COVID-19. The CDR3 runs from the conserved cysteine through the conserved F or W. Fields, in order: CDR3 protein, CDR3 length, J gene, V gene, clone size. Rows may omit the clone size; those that give it use once, few, many or a size class.

CDR3: CASSYRARESTDTQYF
length: 16
J: TRBJ2-3
V: TRBV3-1/TRBV3-2
size: NA

CDR3: CASSDEVGVRPFF
length: 13
J: TRBJ2-1
V: TRBV6-4
size: NA

CDR3: CAWSMTSAGNQPQHF
length: 15
J: TRBJ1-5
V: TRBV30
size: once

CDR3: CASSLVGSGIYEQYF
length: 15
J: TRBJ2-7
V: TRBV11-2
size: NA

CDR3: CASSMGQGYEQYF
length: 13
J: TRBJ2-7
V: TRBV19
size: NA

CDR3: CASSLQGNGNTIYF
length: 14
J: TRBJ1-3
V: TRBV7-9
size: few

CDR3: CASSQVRTGRWEQYF
length: 15
J: TRBJ2-7
V: TRBV11-1
size: NA

CDR3: CASSPQQGYEAFF
length: 13
J: TRBJ1-1
V: TRBV18
size: NA

CDR3: CATSLGLAGELSAGELFF
length: 18
J: TRBJ2-2
V: TRBV24-1
size: NA

CDR3: CASSLLAAAGTDTQYF
length: 16
J: TRBJ2-3
V: TRBV5-6
size: once

CDR3: CASSIVERVVNTEAFF
length: 16
J: TRBJ1-1
V: TRBV19
size: NA

CDR3: CASSRRESEQYF
length: 12
J: TRBJ2-7
V: TRBV18
size: few

CDR3: CASSPRGPDTQYF
length: 13
J: TRBJ2-3
V: TRBV6-2/TRBV6-3
size: NA